The clone carrying this TCR beta chain appeared many times. This CDR3 comprises 12 residues. Deletions cut 6 bases from V and 4 bases from J, with 10 bases between. Germline V lookup: CDR1 MNHEY, CDR2 SVGEGT. This sample was included in a study of T cells after yellow fever vaccination. Study in general: When fractions had low cell numbers, they were prepared with SMART-Seq v4 Ultra Low Input. Overall study results and limits: Only a minor proportion of clonotypes was detected across both CD4 and CD8 compartments. The presence of abundant clonotypes contaminating from the bulk population was possible in FACS-sorted repertoires.

TCRdb passed the 5' RACE reads through MiXCR, listing each CDR3 protein once. The table lists under 55,000 distinct CDR3 sequences, 5% to 8.5% of them singletons, with more than 20% in the top ten. The J gene is TRBJ2-7, the V gene TRBV6-2 or TRBV6-3, with D possibly being TRBD2 (5 bases). The material was CD8+ T cells not binding an NS4B(214-222) dextramer, sorted from PBMCs, obtained approximately 47 days after the first yellow fever vaccination. This clonotype was sampled from a man aged 18 to 35 who received the YFV17D yellow fever vaccine. The CDR3 here is CASSLLEYEQYF. In nucleotides, the CDR3 is TGTGCCAGCAGCCTACTAGAGTACGAGCAGTACTTC.